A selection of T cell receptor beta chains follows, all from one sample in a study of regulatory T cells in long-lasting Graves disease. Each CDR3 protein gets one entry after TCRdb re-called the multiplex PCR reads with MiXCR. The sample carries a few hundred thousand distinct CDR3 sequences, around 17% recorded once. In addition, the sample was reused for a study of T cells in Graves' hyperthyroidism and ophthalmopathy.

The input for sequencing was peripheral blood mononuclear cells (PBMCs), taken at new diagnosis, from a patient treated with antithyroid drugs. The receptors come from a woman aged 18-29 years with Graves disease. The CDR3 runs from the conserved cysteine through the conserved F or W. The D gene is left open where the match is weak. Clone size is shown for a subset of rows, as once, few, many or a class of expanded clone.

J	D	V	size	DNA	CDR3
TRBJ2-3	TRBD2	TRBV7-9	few	TGTGCCAGCAGCCTGCTCCCGGGACTAGGGCCAGATACGCAGTATTTT	CASSLLPGLGPDTQYF
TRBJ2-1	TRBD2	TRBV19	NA	TGTGCCATGGGAGGGCTGGAGCAGTTCTTC	CAMGGLEQFF
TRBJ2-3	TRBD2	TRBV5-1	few	TGCGCCAGCAGCCGTGGACTAGATGGAGATACGCAGTATTTT	CASSRGLDGDTQYF
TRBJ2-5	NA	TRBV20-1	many	TGCAGTGCTAACAGGGCCGAGGAGACCCAGTACTTC	CSANRAEETQYF
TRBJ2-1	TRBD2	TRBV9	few	TGTGCCAGCAGCGGCGGGGGGGGAGGGGCGAATGAGCAGTTCTTC	CASSGGGGGANEQFF
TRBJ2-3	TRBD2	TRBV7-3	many	TGTGCCAGCAGCACCCAGACAGCGGGAGTAGGTATAGATACGCAGTATTTT	CASSTQTAGVGIDTQYF
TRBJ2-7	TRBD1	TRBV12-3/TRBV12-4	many	TGTGCCAGCAGTTCGGACAGGGTTAGGGAGCAGTACTTC	CASSSDRVREQYF
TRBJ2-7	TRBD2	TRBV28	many	TGTGCCAGCAGTACCCGGATAGCGGGAGGAAGCGAGCAGTACTTC	CASSTRIAGGSEQYF
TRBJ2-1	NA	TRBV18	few	TGTGCCAGCTCACCGTTGGGGGGCAATGAGCAGTTCTTC	CASSPLGGNEQFF
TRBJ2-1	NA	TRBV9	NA	TGTGCCAGCAGCCCGCGATCGGGGAATACCAATGAGCAGTTCTTC	CASSPRSGNTNEQFF
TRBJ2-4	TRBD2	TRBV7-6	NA	TGTGCCAGCAGCTTACCAGCCCTGGGACTAGCAGGGGAGCAGTACTTC	CASSLPALGLAGEQYF
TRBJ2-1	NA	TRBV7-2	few	TGTGCCAGCAGCTCTCCCTTGACTAATGAGCAGTTCTTC	CASSSPLTNEQFF
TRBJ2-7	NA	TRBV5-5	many	TGTGCCAGCAGCTTGGGGCCGAAATTCGCAGATTCCTACGAGCAGTACTTC	CASSLGPKFADSYEQYF
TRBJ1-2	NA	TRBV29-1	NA	TGCAGCGCCCTAGAGGGGCCCTCCGAAGGCTACACCTTC	CSALEGPSEGYTF
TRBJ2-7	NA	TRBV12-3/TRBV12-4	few	TGTGCCAGCAGTTCCCCGGGCTCAGGCTCCTACGAGCAGTACTTC	CASSSPGSGSYEQYF
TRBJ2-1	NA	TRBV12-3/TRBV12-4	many	TGTGCCAGTTTGGATGAGCGGAATGAGCAGTTCTTC	CASLDERNEQFF
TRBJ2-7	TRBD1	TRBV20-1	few	TGCAGTGCACCGACAGGGCCCTACGAGCAGTACTTC	CSAPTGPYEQYF
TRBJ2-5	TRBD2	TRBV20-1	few	TGCAGTGCCAGGACTAGCGGGAGAGGGAAGACCCAGTACTTC	CSARTSGRGKTQYF
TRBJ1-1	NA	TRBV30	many	TGTGCCTGGAGTGAAGGGAACACTGAAGCTTTCTTT	CAWSEGNTEAFF
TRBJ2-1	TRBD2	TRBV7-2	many	TGTGCCAGCAGCATCTTTGCGGGAGGTAGCTCCTACAATGAGCAGTTCTTC	CASSIFAGGSSYNEQFF
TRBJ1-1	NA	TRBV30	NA	TGTGCCTGGAGTATAGGGGATAGGGCTGAAGCTTTCTTT	CAWSIGDRAEAFF
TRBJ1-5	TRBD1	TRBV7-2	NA	TGTGCCAGCAGCCCAGGGGGTGGCGGTCAGCCCCAGCATTTT	CASSPGGGGQPQHF
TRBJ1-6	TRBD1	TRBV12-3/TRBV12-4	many	TGTGCCAGCAGTCCGAATCCGGGACAGGGCCCGAAGGGATTTTCACCCCTCCACTTT	CASSPNPGQGPKGFSPLHF
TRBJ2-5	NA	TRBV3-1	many	TGTGCCAGCAGCCACCCGGGGTCTTACGCCGCGACCCAGTACTTC	CASSHPGSYAATQYF
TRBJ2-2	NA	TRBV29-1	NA	TGCAGCGTTGCTCAGGGGCCCACCGAGCTGTTTTTT	CSVAQGPTELFF
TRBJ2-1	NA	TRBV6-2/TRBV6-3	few	TGTGCCAGCAGAGAAGACAGTTTCAATGAGCAGTTCTTC	CASREDSFNEQFF
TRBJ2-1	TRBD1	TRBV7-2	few	TGTGCCAGCAGCTTCTATCGGGACAGGGACAATGAGCAGTTCTTC	CASSFYRDRDNEQFF
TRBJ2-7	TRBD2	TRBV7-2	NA	TGTGCCAGCAGCGGCGGACTAGGGAGCTCCTACGAGCAGTACTTC	CASSGGLGSSYEQYF
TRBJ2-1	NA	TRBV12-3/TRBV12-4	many	TGTGCCAGCAGTTTAGTCAGGAGCCGGGATGAGCAGTTCTTC	CASSLVRSRDEQFF
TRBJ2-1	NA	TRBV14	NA	TGTGCCAGCAGCCAAGATTTGGTGTCTGAGCAGTTCTTC	CASSQDLVSEQFF
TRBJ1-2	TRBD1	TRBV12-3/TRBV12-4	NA	TGTGCCAGCAGTTTAACAGGGGGACGCTACACCTTC	CASSLTGGRYTF
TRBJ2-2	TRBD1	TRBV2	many	TGTGCCATCCCGGGACAGGCGAACACCGGGGAGCTGTTTTTT	CAIPGQANTGELFF
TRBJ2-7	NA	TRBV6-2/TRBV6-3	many	TGTGCCAGCAGTTGGGACCTTGCGCAGAGCTCCTACGAGCAGTACTTC	CASSWDLAQSSYEQYF
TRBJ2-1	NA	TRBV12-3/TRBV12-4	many	TGTGCCAGCAGTTTTCGTGCGGGCGGGACCTACAATGAGCAGTTCTTC	CASSFRAGGTYNEQFF
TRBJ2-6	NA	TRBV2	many	TGTGCCAGCAGTGAAGACAGGTTTAGAGGATCTGGGGCCAACGTCCTGACTTTC	CASSEDRFRGSGANVLTF
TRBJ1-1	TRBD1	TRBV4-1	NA	TGCGCCAGCAGCTTCACCATTGGACAGGGGCGAAGTAACACTGAAGCTTTCTTT	CASSFTIGQGRSNTEAFF
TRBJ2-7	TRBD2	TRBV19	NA	TGTGCCAGTAGTACGGCGGGAGGCAGCTACGAGCAGTACTTC	CASSTAGGSYEQYF
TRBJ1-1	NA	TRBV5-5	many	TGTGCCAGCAGCTTACGGGACATGAACACTGAAGCTTTCTTT	CASSLRDMNTEAFF
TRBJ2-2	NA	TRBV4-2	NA	TGTGCCAGCAGCCAAGTGGGTGGGTTAACCGGGGAGCTGTTTTTT	CASSQVGGLTGELFF
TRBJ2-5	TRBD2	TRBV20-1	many	TGCAGTGCTAGAGGAGGGACTAGCGGGAGGTACCAAGAGACCCAGTACTTC	CSARGGTSGRYQETQYF
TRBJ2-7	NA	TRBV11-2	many	TGTGCCAGCAGCTTAGATTACGAGCAGTACTTC	CASSLDYEQYF
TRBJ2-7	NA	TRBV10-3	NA	TGTGCCACATCCCCAACGGACGGCTACGAGCAGTACTTC	CATSPTDGYEQYF